The 23 T cell receptor beta chains reported below all come from one sample, sequenced in a study of blood T cell repertoires in COVID-19. This table comes from immunoSEQ multiplex PCR, and its TCRdb copy is limited to in-frame clones, with some not included. The table includes just under 250,000 clones, around 85% detected once. Sequencing used peripheral blood. These receptors were obtained from a woman in her thirties who had recovered from COVID-19.

This clone was detected once. This chain joins TRBV4-3 and TRBJ2-3, with 9 bases that match TRBD1. Germline V gives CDR1 LGHNA, CDR2 YSLEER. Unmatched junction bases numbered 7, after V lost 1 base and J lost 5 bases. The CDR3 contains 16 residues. The CDR3 sequence is CASSQVGTGSLDTQYF. The CDR3 coding sequence is TGCGCCAGCAGCCAAGTAGGGACAGGGAGTCTAGATACGCAGTATTTT.

J is TRBJ2-3 and V is TRBV6-5; D remains unclear. This CDR3 contains 14 residues. Trimming pared 0 bases from V and 1 base from J, leaving 5 bases between. Germline CDR1 reads MNHEY; CDR2 reads SVGAGI. Here the CDR3 reads CASSYSGGTDTQYF. The CDR3 coding sequence is TGTGCCAGCAGTTACTCGGGCGGCACAGATACGCAGTATTTT.

V is TRBV2 and J is TRBJ1-2; no clear D gene. The CDR3 totals 12 residues. The germline V and J ends were trimmed by 3 bases and 5 bases, with 7 bases remaining between them. In germline, CDR1 is SNHLY, CDR2 FYNNEI. The CDR3 sequence: CASSEQVYGYTF. Written as DNA, the CDR3 is TGTGCCAGCAGTGAGCAGGTGTATGGCTACACCTTC.

This chain connects TRBV3-1 (or the pseudogene TRBV3-2) to TRBJ2-5, with 11 positions matching TRBD2. Germline CDR1 LGHDT, CDR2 YNNKEL (reference sequence). Unmatched junction bases numbered 4, after V lost 2 bases and J lost 5 bases. The length of the CDR3 is 15 residues. CDR3 coding DNA: TGTGCCAGCAGCCAACTAGCGGGGGGTGATGAGACCCAGTACTTC. This translates into CASSQLAGGDETQYF.

This chain links TRBV20-1 with TRBJ2-7; D remains unclear. V was cut by 5 bases and J by 6 bases, with 11 bases left in between. The CDR3 spans 11 residues. CDR1 and CDR2 (germline): DFQATT, SNEGSKA (reference sequence). The CDR3 coding sequence is TGCAGTGCTCCCCTCCCTATCGAGCAGTACTTC. This codes for CSAPLPIEQYF.

The chain couples TRBV19 to TRBJ1-1, with 9 bases lining up with TRBD1. The ends lost 4 bases at V and 0 bases at J; junction bases unmatched: 3. This CDR3 is 15 amino acids long. Germline assignment: CDR1 LNHDA and CDR2 SQIVND (reference sequence). CDR3 bases: TGTGCCAGTAGTACGACAGGGGGAATGAACACTGAAGCTTTCTTT. Its translation is CASSTTGGMNTEAFF.

The V gene is TRBV30, the J gene TRBJ2-7, with TRBD1 identical over 7 bases. This CDR3 is 18 amino acids long. Germline V CDR1 and CDR2: GTSNPN, SVGIG (reference sequence). V shed 2 bases and J 2 bases; nucleotides not matched to a gene: 18. The CDR3 here is CAWSPTPKLTGKPYEQYF. In nucleotides, the CDR3 is TGTGCCTGGAGTCCGACACCAAAATTGACAGGGAAACCCTACGAGCAGTACTTC. The full variable domain, with the rest looked up from reference TRBV30 and TRBJ2-7, is SQTIHQWPATLVQPVGSPLSLECTVEGTSNPNLYWYRQAAGRGLQLLFYSVGIGQISSEVPQNLSASRPQDRQFILSSKKLLLSDSGFYLCAWSPTPKLTGKPYEQYFGPGTRLTVT.

The chain links TRBV5-4 to TRBJ2-3; 8 bases are shared with TRBD2. The germline gives CDR1 SGHNT, CDR2 YYREEE (reference sequence). CDR3 length: 15 residues. After removal of 4 bases from V and 1 base from J, the junction contained 5 bases not matched to a gene. The CDR3 region has the DNA TGTGCCAGCAGCCGGGGACTAGTCGGCACAGATACGCAGTATTTT. Translating gives CASSRGLVGTDTQYF.

V gene TRBV2 combines with J gene TRBJ2-2; D is perhaps TRBD1 (5 bases). Germline V gives CDR1 SNHLY, CDR2 FYNNEI. Trimming pared 3 bases from V and 4 bases from J, leaving 9 bases between. The CDR3 extends over 14 amino acids. In DNA, the CDR3 is TGTGCCAGCAGTGAGTTTAGGGGCACCGGGGAGCTGTTTTTT. This encodes CASSEFRGTGELFF. Full variable domain (rest looked up from reference TRBV2 and TRBJ2-2): EPEVTQTPSHQVTQMGQEVILRCVPISNHLYFYWYRQILGQKVEFLVSFYNNEISEKSEIFDDQFSVERPDGSNFTLKIRSTKLEDSAMYFCASSEFRGTGELFFGEGSRLTVL.

The chain combines TRBV7-8 with TRBJ2-7; 7 bases map to TRBD1. Unmatched junction bases numbered 6, after V lost 2 bases and J lost 5 bases. This CDR3 comprises 14 residues. Per the germline V gene, CDR1 is SGHVS and CDR2 is FQNEAQ. The CDR3 nucleotides are TGTGCCAGCAGCTTACAAAGTACAGGGGACGAGCAGTACTTC. Its protein product is CASSLQSTGDEQYF. Supplemented by reference TRBV7-8 and TRBJ2-7, the full variable domain reads GAGVSQSPRYKVAKRGQDVALRCDPISGHVSLFWYQQALGQGPEFLTYFQNEAQLDKSGLPSDRFFAERPEGSVSTLKIQRTQQEDSAVYLCASSLQSTGDEQYFGPGTRLTVT.

This clone was seen ten or more times. The rearrangement joins TRBV9 to TRBJ2-1; possibly TRBD2 for D (7 bases). Germline V gives CDR1 SGDLS, CDR2 YYNGEE. The CDR3 loop spans 15 amino acids. Trimming pared 0 bases from V and 6 bases from J, leaving 13 bases between. CDR3 protein: CASSVGGAGANEQFF. CDR3 DNA sequence: TGTGCCAGCAGCGTAGGAGGTGCGGGGGCCAATGAGCAGTTCTTC.

J is TRBJ2-3 and V is TRBV5-1; TRBD1 aligns across 8 bases. Germline V CDR1 and CDR2: SGHRS, YFSETQ. The CDR3 loop spans 15 amino acids. V was pared by 5 bases and J by 7 bases, with 12 bases of the junction left unmatched. The CDR3 loop reads CASRPDRGSYNTQYF. The CDR3 DNA sequence: TGCGCCAGCAGGCCCGACAGGGGTTCGTATAATACGCAGTATTTT.

This chain uses TRBV13 with TRBJ1-1; the D gene is possibly TRBD1 (6 bases). Germline V CDR1 and CDR2: PRHDT, FYEKMQ (reference sequence). V lost 5 bases and J lost 1, with 11 bases in between. CDR3 length: 14 amino acids. The CDR3 region has the DNA TGTGCCAGCAGCGCCCGGGACAAGAACACTGAAGCTTTCTTT. Translated, it gives CASSARDKNTEAFF. Based on the CDR3 plus reference TRBV13 and TRBJ1-1, the full variable domain is AAGVIQSPRHLIKEKRETATLKCYPIPRHDTVYWYQQGPGQDPQFLISFYEKMQSDKGSIPDRFSAQQFSDYHSELNMSSLELGDSALYFCASSARDKNTEAFFGQGTRLTVV.

In its sample, this clone was seen once. V is TRBV19 and J is TRBJ2-1, with D possibly matching TRBD2 (5 bases). The CDR3 is 13 amino acids. The V and J ends lost 11 bases and 6 bases respectively, with 17 bases between them. Per the germline V gene, CDR1 is LNHDA and CDR2 is SQIVND (reference sequence). The CDR3 coding sequence is TGTGCCTCAAGACCGGGGATTAGCAATGAGCAGTTCTTC. It specifies CASRPGISNEQFF.

The rearrangement uses TRBV12-3 or TRBV12-4 and TRBJ2-5; no clear D gene. CDR3 size: 12 residues. Trimming stripped 3 bases from V and 4 bases from J, with 6 bases between. In nucleotides, the CDR3 is TGTGCCAGCAGTTTCCTGTCAGAGACCCAGTACTTC. Translated: CASSFLSETQYF.

This clone was recorded once. V and J are TRBV7-6 and TRBJ2-3, with D perhaps TRBD2 (6 bases). The V and J ends lost 1 base and 7 bases respectively, with 21 bases between them. Germline V gene data show CDR1 as SGHVS and CDR2 as FNYEAQ. The CDR3 runs to 17 residues. CDR3 sequence: CASSLESWEDRGNTQYF. The CDR3 bases are TGTGCCAGCAGCTTAGAGAGTTGGGAGGATAGGGGAAATACGCAGTATTTT.

This chain uses TRBV6-5 with TRBJ1-4, with a possible D match to TRBD1 (5 bases). Trimming shortened V by 4 bases and J by 3 bases, and 12 bases separated the two germline ends. The germline CDR1 and CDR2 sequences are MNHEY and SVGAGI. The CDR3 spans 15 residues. This CDR3 is CASSSNTGANEKLFF. The DNA for the CDR3 is TGTGCCAGCAGTTCCAACACGGGGGCTAATGAAAAACTGTTTTTT.

This chain joins TRBV13 and TRBJ1-3, with D unresolved. This CDR3 has 16 residues. The V and J ends lost 6 bases and 0 bases respectively, with 15 bases between them. Germline CDR1 PRHDT, CDR2 FYEKMQ (reference sequence). CDR3 DNA sequence: TGTGCCAGCAGGGATTTGGGTGGGAGCTCTGGAAACACCATATATTTT. This gives the protein CASRDLGGSSGNTIYF.

V usage is TRBV2 and J usage is TRBJ1-1; D unclear. V lost 7 bases and J 5 bases, leaving 14 bases between the germline ends. In germline, CDR1 is SNHLY, CDR2 FYNNEI. The CDR3 loop spans 13 amino acids. CDR3 coding DNA: TGTGCCAGCATGCTTGACCCGGGGACTGAAGCTTTCTTT. Translated: CASMLDPGTEAFF. Full variable domain (outside the CDR3, taken from reference TRBV2 and TRBJ1-1): EPEVTQTPSHQVTQMGQEVILRCVPISNHLYFYWYRQILGQKVEFLVSFYNNEISEKSEIFDDQFSVERPDGSNFTLKIRSTKLEDSAMYFCASMLDPGTEAFFGQGTRLTVV.

This chain joins TRBV4-3 and TRBJ2-5, with 10 bases identical to TRBD1. The CDR3 loop spans 17 amino acids. Per germline, CDR1 LGHNA and CDR2 YSLEER. V was clipped by 0 bases and J by 5 bases; unmatched bases: 9. The CDR3 loop is CASSQESGQGLRETQYF. The CDR3 nucleotides are TGCGCCAGCAGCCAAGAATCGGGACAGGGGCTCCGGGAGACCCAGTACTTC.

This chain uses TRBV7-3 with TRBJ2-2; 8 nucleotides match TRBD1. The CDR3 sequence is 15 residues long. Per the germline V gene, CDR1 is SGHTA and CDR2 is FQGTGA. V lost 5 bases, J lost 0 bases, and 2 bases stayed unmatched. CDR3 nucleotide sequence: TGTGCCAGCAGCCGGACAGGGACGAACACCGGGGAGCTGTTTTTT. Amino acids: CASSRTGTNTGELFF.

The chain links TRBV6-5 to TRBJ1-4, with 10 bases fitting TRBD1. The length of the CDR3 is 13 residues. Germline loops: CDR1 MNHEY, CDR2 SVGAGI. The J segment lost 8 bases and the V segment lost 6 bases, leaving 3 bases of the junction unmatched. The CDR3 reads CASSGTGDEKLFF. The CDR3 DNA is TGTGCCAGCAGCGGGACAGGGGACGAAAAACTGTTTTTT.

The chain recombines TRBV10-3 with TRBJ1-2; D call uncertain. Germline V CDR1 and CDR2: ENHRY, SYGVKD. The CDR3 sequence is 18 residues long. Between the trimmed V and J ends, which lost 6 bases and 8 bases, there was a span of 31 bases. The CDR3 loop reads CAIRPLPGDPDSLGGYTF. The DNA for the CDR3 is TGTGCCATCAGACCCCTGCCCGGCGATCCAGACTCGCTCGGCGGCTACACCTTC.